What follows is one TCR beta chain and its context. The antigen is not known. Donors showed nominal health when sampled, although they likely had unrecorded immune exposures. The data were taken from a study of cytomegalovirus exposure and HLA in healthy donors. Looking at the study overall: Genotyping showed 81% of a few hundred donors falling in the Caucasian-associated ancestry cluster. Study-level results: A later analysis appeared to link common viral pathogens to several of the most significant clusters. High specificity and sensitivity for cytomegalovirus status were reported for the classifier.

Germline V lookup: CDR1 SGHRS, CDR2 YFSETQ. Germline trimming cut 2 bases from V and 5 bases from J; bases unmatched to any gene: 3. This CDR3 has 14 amino acids. Primers for the PCR totalled 60 Vbeta and 13 Jbeta. Sequencing was performed with immunoSEQ multiplex PCR; in TCRdb, only in-frame clones are kept and a portion is missing. Of 130,000 or so clones in the sample, roughly 75% were seen once. Sequencing was performed on PBMCs. The V and J genes are TRBV5-1 and TRBJ2-5; 10 nucleotides agree with TRBD1. The source is a man aged 25-45 years in good health and CMV-seronegative. CDR3 amino acids: CASSFMTGGETQYF. The CDR3 DNA reads TGCGCCAGCAGCTTTATGACAGGGGGCGAGACCCAGTACTTC. Using reference TRBV5-1 and TRBJ2-5 for the parts outside the CDR3, the full variable domain is KAGVTQTPRYLIKTRGQQVTLSCSPISGHRSVSWYQQTPGQGLQFLFEYFSETQRNKGNFPGRFSGRQFSNSRSEMNVSTLELGDSALYLCASSFMTGGETQYFGPGTRLLVL.